One and the same sample provided the 27 T cell receptor beta chains below, sequenced in a study of blood T cell repertoires in COVID-19. Sequencing used immunoSEQ multiplex PCR; TCRdb keeps in-frame clones, though not all of them. Found here are about 320,000 clones, 70% to 90% of them singletons; the top ten hold approximately 7.5%. Material for sequencing was peripheral blood. These receptors were taken from a human donor in a cohort sampled during active COVID-19.

The chain couples TRBV6-5 to TRBJ2-2, with TRBD1 matching over 7 bases. The CDR3 consists of 15 residues. The V gene's germline CDR1 is MNHEY and CDR2 SVGAGI. The trim removed 5 bases at V and 5 bases at J, leaving 8 bases unmatched. The CDR3 DNA sequence: TGTGCCAGCAGTAACCACAGGGGTAATACCGGGGAGCTGTTTTTT. Translation gives CASSNHRGNTGELFF.

As regards this clone: The sample contains more than one DNA sequence encoding this CDR3. The chain employs TRBV7-3 and TRBJ2-1, with 11 bases aligning to TRBD2. J lost 4 bases, V lost 6 bases, and 5 bases had no gene match. The CDR3 contains 15 residues. Germline V lookup: CDR1 SGHTA, CDR2 FQGTGA. The CDR3 loop is CASSGGLAGYNEQFF. The DNA of the CDR3 is TGTGCCAGCAGTGGAGGACTAGCGGGTTACAATGAGCAGTTCTTC. The complete variable domain, with remaining parts taken from reference TRBV7-3 and TRBJ2-1, reads GAGVSQTPSNKVTEKGKYVELRCDPISGHTALYWYRQSLGQGPEFLIYFQGTGAADDSGLPNDRFFAVRPEGSVSTLKIQRTERGDSAVYLCASSGGLAGYNEQFFGPGTRLTVL.

This clone was observed a single time. The J gene is TRBJ1-6, the V gene TRBV7-3; TRBD1 matches 7 bases. V lost 3 bases to trimming and J lost 7 bases; unmatched junction nucleotides: 3. The CDR3 totals 14 residues. Germline CDR1 is SGHTA and CDR2 is FQGTGA. CDR3 sequence reads: CASSFGTENSPLHF. DNA for the CDR3: TGTGCCAGCAGCTTCGGGACAGAAAATTCACCCCTCCACTTT.

This CDR3 reads CASRPPESPLHF. The CDR3 nucleotides are TGTGCCAGCAGGCCACCGGAGTCACCCCTCCACTTT. The chain links TRBV2 to TRBJ1-6; D uncertain. Trimming left V 6 bases short and J 10 bases short, with 10 bases between. The CDR3 contains 12 residues. In germline, CDR1 is SNHLY, CDR2 FYNNEI.

This chain links TRBV7-3 with TRBJ2-1; 11 bases are shared with TRBD1. Trimming took 3 bases from V and 7 from J; bases not matched to a gene: 5. CDR1 is SGHTA, CDR2 FQGTGA, per germline. CDR3 length equals 15 residues. The CDR3 DNA follows: TGTGCCAGCAGCTTTGGACAGGGGGCTTGGAATGAGCAGTTCTTC. As protein: CASSFGQGAWNEQFF.

Comments on this clone: The same CDR3 is also encoded by other DNA sequences in this sample. The chain joins TRBV19 to TRBJ1-6, with D perhaps TRBD1 (6 bases). The CDR3 runs to 14 residues. CDR1 and CDR2 from the germline V gene are LNHDA and SQIVND (reference sequence). V lost 2 bases to trimming and J lost 5 bases, with 7 bases between them. CDR3 coding DNA: TGTGCCAGTAGTATACGGGACAATAATTCACCCCTCCACTTT. Amino acids: CASSIRDNNSPLHF.

The V and J genes are TRBV6-5 and TRBJ1-2; possible D gene TRBD1, 6 bases. The germline CDR1 and CDR2 sequences are MNHEY and SVGAGI. This CDR3 has 15 residues. V lost 0 bases and J lost 3, with 11 bases in between. The CDR3 DNA follows: TGTGCCAGCAGTTACTCGATCAGGGGATACTATGGCTACACCTTC. Protein sequence: CASSYSIRGYYGYTF.

In its sample, this clone was seen once. V usage is TRBV28 and J usage is TRBJ1-1, with D perhaps TRBD1 (6 bases). Trimming took 3 bases from V and 1 from J, leaving 21 bases between them. Germline CDR1 is MDHEN and CDR2 is SYDVKM. The length of the CDR3 is 18 residues. CDR3 amino acids: CASSFLQGTIQQNTEAFF. The CDR3 coding sequence is TGTGCCAGCAGTTTTTTACAGGGCACGATCCAACAGAACACTGAAGCTTTCTTT. Looking up the rest from reference TRBV28 and TRBJ1-1 gives the full variable domain: DVKVTQSSRYLVKRTGEKVFLECVQDMDHENMFWYRQDPGLGLRLIYFSYDVKMKEKGDIPEGYSVSREKKERFSLILESASTNQTSMYLCASSFLQGTIQQNTEAFFGQGTRLTVV.

The V and J genes are TRBV5-4 and TRBJ2-3; a weak D match, TRBD2 (6 bases). The V gene's germline CDR1 is SGHNT and CDR2 YYREEE (reference sequence). Trimming cost V 6 bases and J 8 bases, with 22 bases left between them. CDR3 size: 15 residues. The CDR3 sequence is CASTLAGGIQATQYF. DNA for the CDR3: TGTGCCAGCACCCTAGCCGGGGGAATCCAAGCTACGCAGTATTTT. The full variable domain, in which reference TRBV5-4 and TRBJ2-3 provide the parts outside the CDR3, is ETGVTQSPTHLIKTRGQQVTLRCSSQSGHNTVSWYQQALGQGPQFIFQYYREEENGRGNFPPRFSGLQFPNYSSELNVNALELDDSALYLCASTLAGGIQATQYFGPGTRLTVL.

In the case of this clone: Other DNA sequences in the sample encode the same CDR3. The gene calls are TRBV3-1 (or the pseudogene TRBV3-2) and TRBJ2-1; D is ambiguous. CDR1 and CDR2 (germline): LGHDT, YNNKEL (reference sequence). The CDR3 extends over 12 amino acids. The V end was cut by 1 base, the J end by 7 bases, with 5 bases between. CDR3: CASSQAGNEQFF. The CDR3 bases are TGTGCCAGCAGCCAAGCCGGTAATGAGCAGTTCTTC.

The chain is built from TRBV27 and TRBJ2-1; 9 nucleotides align to TRBD1. The CDR3 sequence is 16 residues long. V lost 6 bases, J lost 4 bases, and 10 bases stayed unmatched. Germline V gives CDR1 MNHEY, CDR2 SMNVEV (reference sequence). The CDR3 nucleotides read TGTGCCAGCAGGAGACAGGGGGTAGGAACTTACAATGAGCAGTTCTTC. This translates into CASRRQGVGTYNEQFF.

The chain recombines TRBV12-3 or TRBV12-4 with TRBJ2-1; TRBD2 matches at 9 bases. The CDR3 loop spans 13 amino acids. V lost 7 bases and J lost 9; bases outside the gene matches: 7. The CDR3 DNA is TGTGCCAGCACCGAGGGACTAGCTCGTGAGCAGTTCTTC. This gives the protein CASTEGLAREQFF.

This clone was counted only a few times. J is TRBJ1-6 and V is TRBV6-5, with 8 positions matching TRBD1. CDR1 is MNHEY and CDR2 is SVGAGI in the germline V gene. The CDR3 extends over 13 amino acids. J was trimmed by 5 bases and V by 9 bases; bases with no gene match: 3. CDR3 DNA: TGTGCCAGGTACAGGGGGGATAATTCACCCCTCCACTTT. Its protein is CARYRGDNSPLHF.

The J gene is TRBJ1-5, the V gene TRBV19; 7 bases map to TRBD1. V shed 8 bases and J 4 bases; nucleotides not matched to a gene: 11. The CDR3 spans 15 residues. Germline-derived CDR1 and CDR2 are LNHDA and SQIVND (reference sequence). CDR3 protein: CASREQGVRNQPQHF. The CDR3 DNA sequence: TGTGCCAGTCGGGAGCAGGGGGTCCGAAATCAGCCCCAGCATTTT.

V and J are TRBV4-1 and TRBJ2-6, with 7 bases identical to TRBD2. CDR3 length equals 15 residues. V dropped 3 bases and J dropped 7; count of bases not matched to a gene: 6. Germline V CDR1 and CDR2: MGHRA, YSYEKL. The CDR3 DNA reads TGCGCCAGCAGCCAGCCTTTGACTAGCGCCAACGTCCTGACTTTC. It yields the protein CASSQPLTSANVLTF.

Only one count was recorded for this clone. The V call is TRBV27, the J call TRBJ2-6, with a tentative D call TRBD1 (5 bases). The length of the CDR3 is 14 residues. CDR1 and CDR2 from the germline V gene are MNHEY and SMNVEV (reference sequence). V was shortened by 7 bases and J by 2 bases, with 9 bases between the two germline ends. The CDR3: CASTHRPGANVLTF. The CDR3 nucleotides read TGTGCCAGCACCCACAGGCCTGGGGCCAACGTCCTGACTTTC.

The chain uses TRBV27 and TRBJ1-5; D is possibly TRBD1 (5 bases). Per the germline V gene, CDR1 is MNHEY and CDR2 is SMNVEV (reference sequence). V gave up 5 bases and J gave up 4 bases, with 18 bases separating them. The CDR3 is 16 residues long. The CDR3 loop reads CASSGGGGFGNQPQHF. The CDR3 nucleotides are TGTGCCAGCAGTGGCGGTGGGGGGTTTGGGAATCAGCCCCAGCATTTT.

This clone was picked up a small number of times. Other DNA sequences from this sample encode an identical CDR3 as well. The J gene is TRBJ1-5, the V gene TRBV30, with TRBD1 matching 9 bases. The CDR3 consists of 13 residues. Looked up from germline, CDR1 is GTSNPN and CDR2 is SVGIG (reference sequence). V dropped 0 bases and J dropped 7; count of bases not matched to a gene: 1. The CDR3 DNA reads as TGTGCCTGGAGTGTACAGGGGGCCCAGCCCCAGCATTTT. Amino acids: CAWSVQGAQPQHF. Full variable domain (missing parts from reference TRBV30 and TRBJ1-5): SQTIHQWPATLVQPVGSPLSLECTVEGTSNPNLYWYRQAAGRGLQLLFYSVGIGQISSEVPQNLSASRPQDRQFILSSKKLLLSDSGFYLCAWSVQGAQPQHFGDGTRLSIL.

This clone has more than one count but fewer than ten. The chain is built from TRBV5-4 and TRBJ2-1, with D perhaps TRBD2 (6 bases). The CDR3 runs 13 residues. The ends were cut back, 4 bases at V and 13 bases at J, with 18 bases in the middle. Germline loops: CDR1 SGHNT, CDR2 YYREEE (reference sequence). The DNA for the CDR3 is TGTGCCAGCAGCGCCTTAGTGGAGGGCCTCCAGTTCTTC. Amino acid sequence: CASSALVEGLQFF.

The rearrangement uses TRBV10-2 and TRBJ1-1; possible D gene TRBD1, 5 bases. This CDR3 is 15 amino acids long. Germline CDR1 reads WSHSY; CDR2 reads SAAADI. Trimming removed 6 bases from V and 7 bases from J, with 21 bases in between. This chain's CDR3 is CASRRGREVRSEAFF. In nucleotides, the CDR3 is TGCGCCAGCAGGAGGGGAAGGGAGGTAAGAAGTGAAGCTTTCTTT.

The chain links TRBV12-3 or TRBV12-4 to TRBJ2-7; D gene ambiguous. V lost 6 bases and J lost 9, with 15 bases in between. The CDR3 is 12 amino acids. Here the CDR3 reads CASRTIKGGQYF. The CDR3 region has the DNA TGTGCCAGCAGGACCATCAAAGGCGGGCAGTACTTC.

The V call is TRBV6-1, the J call TRBJ1-2; D not resolved. V lost 0 bases and J lost 3, with 11 bases in between. The CDR3 is 15 residues long. Germline assignment: CDR1 MNHNS and CDR2 SASEGT. The CDR3 is CASSEALYSYYGYTF. The CDR3 nucleotides read TGTGCCAGCAGTGAAGCGCTGTACAGCTACTATGGCTACACCTTC.

The CDR3, as DNA: TGCGCCAGCAGCTCGGACAGCTCCTATAATTCACCCCTCCACTTT. It translates to CASSSDSSYNSPLHF. The genes are TRBV5-1 and TRBJ1-6; a weak D match, TRBD1 (6 bases). This CDR3 is 15 amino acids long. The V and J ends lost 3 bases and 0 bases respectively, with 7 bases between them. In germline, CDR1 is SGHRS, CDR2 YFSETQ.

The chain joins TRBV30 to TRBJ1-2, with a possible D match to TRBD1 (5 bases). CDR3 length equals 14 residues. The ends were cut back, 1 base at V and 1 base at J, with 10 bases in the middle. CDR1 and CDR2 (germline): GTSNPN, SVGIG (reference sequence). The chain's CDR3 is CAWSGGALNYGYTF. The CDR3 DNA reads TGTGCCTGGAGTGGCGGGGCCCTTAACTATGGCTACACCTTC. Together with reference TRBV30 and TRBJ1-2, the CDR3 gives the full variable domain: SQTIHQWPATLVQPVGSPLSLECTVEGTSNPNLYWYRQAAGRGLQLLFYSVGIGQISSEVPQNLSASRPQDRQFILSSKKLLLSDSGFYLCAWSGGALNYGYTFGSGTRLTVV.

Notes on this clone: This sample includes further DNA sequences coding for the same CDR3. The chain couples TRBV7-3 to TRBJ2-3; 12 bases line up with TRBD2. From germline, CDR1 is SGHTA and CDR2 FQGTGA. V was clipped by 5 bases and J by 3 bases; unmatched bases: 6. The CDR3 consists of 16 residues. The CDR3 loop reads CASSPGLAGGTDTQYF. The CDR3 DNA reads TGTGCCAGCAGCCCGGGGCTAGCGGGAGGGACAGATACGCAGTATTTT.

J is TRBJ1-1 and V is TRBV7-3, with TRBD1 matching 7 bases. Germline loops: CDR1 SGHTA, CDR2 FQGTGA. CDR3 length equals 13 residues. V gave up 5 bases and J gave up 1 base; unmatched junction bases: 1. The CDR3 loop is CASSPGGNTEAFF. The CDR3 DNA reads as TGTGCCAGCAGCCCAGGGGGGAACACTGAAGCTTTCTTT.

The chain employs TRBV30 and TRBJ1-1; 10 nucleotides line up with TRBD1. Germline values: CDR1 GTSNPN, CDR2 SVGIG (reference sequence). The CDR3 covers 14 residues. J was trimmed by 6 bases and V by 1 base; bases with no gene match: 5. In DNA form, the CDR3 reads TGTGCCTGGAGTGGGGACAGGGGAGGGGCTGAAGCTTTCTTT. Its translation: CAWSGDRGGAEAFF. The variable domain in full, with the rest retrieved from reference TRBV30 and TRBJ1-1, is SQTIHQWPATLVQPVGSPLSLECTVEGTSNPNLYWYRQAAGRGLQLLFYSVGIGQISSEVPQNLSASRPQDRQFILSSKKLLLSDSGFYLCAWSGDRGGAEAFFGQGTRLTVV.